One sample yielded the 27 T cell receptor beta chains listed below, sequenced in a study of T cell clones after liver transplantation. Using immunoSEQ multiplex PCR, the repertoire was profiled, and TCRdb retains in-frame clones only, with some absent. The data contain 55,000 to 70,000 clones, 92% of them seen just once; the ten biggest clones take up approximately 1%. The sequenced sample was CD4+ T cells from blood, obtained 25 months after liver transplant. The receptor set was obtained from a human patient who received a liver transplant. Some T cells may be graft donor cells.

This clone occurred a few times. The chain is built from TRBV7-3 and TRBJ1-1; TRBD1 matches at 7 bases. The CDR3 contains 13 residues. The V and J ends lost 8 bases and 4 bases, in that order; junction bases with no gene match: 7. Germline V gene data show CDR1 as SGHTA and CDR2 as FQGTGA. The CDR3 nucleotides read TGTGCCAGCGCCGCGGGACAGACCACTGAAGCTTTCTTT. This encodes CASAAGQTTEAFF.

The chain links TRBV11-2 to TRBJ2-1; TRBD2 might be the D (6 bases). V lost 6 bases and J lost 0, with 15 bases in between. The CDR3 runs to 16 residues. Looked up from germline, CDR1 is SGHAT and CDR2 is FQNNGV. The CDR3 spells CASRPLSGVSYNEQFF. CDR3 in DNA: TGTGCCAGCAGACCCCTTAGCGGAGTCTCCTACAATGAGCAGTTCTTC.

This sequence joins TRBV18 and TRBJ2-1, with 12 bases lining up with TRBD2. The CDR3 runs 16 residues. V shed 2 bases, J shed 7 bases, and the junction held 6 bases outside the gene matches. Per germline, CDR1 KGHSH and CDR2 LQKENI. CDR3 coding DNA: TGTGCCAGCTCACCAATGGCTAGCGGGAGGGGAAATGAGCAGTTCTTC. It codes for CASSPMASGRGNEQFF.

This rearrangement joins TRBV7-3 to TRBJ2-3; 13 bases line up with TRBD2. The CDR3 contains 17 residues. After removal of 4 bases from V and 6 bases from J, the junction contained 10 bases not matched to a gene. Germline V lookup: CDR1 SGHTA, CDR2 FQGTGA. The DNA of the CDR3 is TGTGCCAGCAGCTCACGGACTAGCGGGGGTGCCAAGGATACGCAGTATTTT. Protein product: CASSSRTSGGAKDTQYF.

The chain combines TRBV30 with TRBJ1-1; a possible D gene is TRBD1 (5 bases). V dropped 0 bases and J dropped 8 bases, with 13 bases sitting between them. This CDR3 comprises 13 residues. CDR1 and CDR2 from the germline V gene are GTSNPN and SVGIG (reference sequence). The CDR3: CAWSVLLGGEAFF. For the CDR3, the DNA is TGTGCCTGGAGTGTACTGCTGGGGGGGGAAGCTTTCTTT.

In its sample, this clone was seen a few times. V usage is TRBV4-2 and J usage is TRBJ1-1; unclear D gene. CDR3 size: 15 residues. CDR1 is LGHNA, CDR2 YNFKEQ, per germline. With 0 bases removed from V and 3 bases from J, the gap between germline ends came to 11 bases. For the CDR3, the DNA is TGTGCCAGCAGCCAAGATGAGGGCAGGCACACTGAAGCTTTCTTT. This codes for CASSQDEGRHTEAFF.

The chain recombines TRBV7-2 with TRBJ2-1, with D perhaps matching TRBD1 or TRBD2 (5 bases each). Trimming took off 4 bases at V and 10 bases at J, with 14 bases between the two ends. The germline V gene encodes CDR1 SGHTA and CDR2 FQGNSA. This CDR3 is built from 13 residues. CDR3 in DNA: TGTGCCAGCAGCTCAGGCCTTTGGGGGGAGCAGTTCTTC. Translating it yields CASSSGLWGEQFF.

The V call is TRBV5-1, the J call TRBJ2-1; 11 bases align to TRBD2. V lost 0 bases to trimming and J lost 9 bases; unmatched junction nucleotides: 5. This CDR3 region has 15 residues. Germline lookup yields CDR1 SGHRS and CDR2 YFSETQ. The CDR3 DNA follows: TGCGCCAGCAGCTTGGATCTAGCGGGAGGAGTTGAGCAGTTCTTC. This encodes CASSLDLAGGVEQFF.

This clone was observed once. V gene TRBV5-6 combines with J gene TRBJ1-2, with 10 bases identical to TRBD1. V lost 3 bases to trimming and J lost 4 bases; unmatched junction nucleotides: 9. CDR3 length: 16 residues. Germline V gene sequence: CDR1 SGHDT, CDR2 YYEEEE. For the CDR3, the DNA is TGTGCCAGCAGCTGGGGACAGGGGAATGGAGGCTATGGCTACACCTTC. This sequence encodes CASSWGQGNGGYGYTF.

The rearrangement links TRBV28 to TRBJ2-2; unclear D gene. Germline V CDR1 and CDR2: MDHEN, SYDVKM. This CDR3 is 12 amino acids long. With 3 bases removed from V and 8 bases from J, the gap between germline ends came to 7 bases. The CDR3 nucleotides read TGTGCCAGCAGTTTCATTCGTGGGGAGCTGTTTTTT. It codes for CASSFIRGELFF.

The chain couples TRBV27 to TRBJ2-3; D is uncertain. Germline CDR1 MNHEY, CDR2 SMNVEV (reference sequence). The CDR3 runs to 14 residues. V was clipped by 1 base and J by 0 bases, with 5 bases between them. CDR3 sequence reads: CASSLYPSTDTQYF. The CDR3 DNA sequence: TGTGCCAGCAGTTTATACCCCAGCACAGATACGCAGTATTTT.

The CDR3, as DNA: TGTGCCAGTAGTACCGCCGGGGGGAACTATGGCTACACCTTC. It encodes CASSTAGGNYGYTF. V and J are TRBV19 and TRBJ1-2; tentative D call: TRBD1 (5 bases). Trimming stripped 4 bases from V and 2 bases from J, with 11 bases between. The CDR3 is 14 amino acids. Germline CDR1 is LNHDA and CDR2 is SQIVND (reference sequence).

This chain links TRBV23-1 with TRBJ2-6; D is possibly TRBD1 (5 bases). Being an ORF, TRBV23-1 has a function that is uncertain. This CDR3 spans 14 amino acids. V was trimmed by 7 bases and J by 4 bases, leaving 11 bases between them. Written as DNA, the CDR3 is TGCGCCAGCACCCCTAGGGGCGGGGCCAACGTCCTGACTTTC. Amino acids: CASTPRGGANVLTF.

This clone occurred a few times. The chain recombines TRBV5-6 with TRBJ2-7, with no clear D. In germline, CDR1 is SGHDT, CDR2 YYEEEE. The V gene lost 2 bases and the J gene lost 4 bases, with 13 bases spanning the gap. CDR3 length: 14 amino acids. The CDR3 bases are TGTGCCAGCAGCTTCGGGCAGGTCACATACGAGCAGTACTTC. Amino acids: CASSFGQVTYEQYF.

The chain recombines TRBV7-6 with TRBJ2-1; 12 bases fit TRBD2. The V gene's germline CDR1 is SGHVS and CDR2 FNYEAQ. The CDR3 consists of 15 residues. V dropped 4 bases and J dropped 6; count of bases not matched to a gene: 4. CDR3 in amino acids: CASSCGTSGCNEQFF. The CDR3 nucleotides read TGTGCCAGCAGCTGCGGGACTAGCGGGTGCAATGAGCAGTTCTTC.

The chain has TRBV11-3 and TRBJ2-3; D remains unclear. CDR1 and CDR2 (germline): SGHNT, YENEEA. The CDR3 covers 15 residues. V gave up 0 bases and J gave up 1 base, with 8 bases separating them. This chain's CDR3 is CASSLDLSGTDTQYF. CDR3 DNA: TGTGCCAGCAGCTTAGACTTAAGTGGCACAGATACGCAGTATTTT.

This chain uses TRBV10-3 with TRBJ1-1; TRBD1 matches 7 bases. V lost 6 bases to trimming and J lost 1 base; unmatched junction nucleotides: 5. Germline lookup yields CDR1 ENHRY and CDR2 SYGVKD. The CDR3 sequence is 14 residues long. CDR3: CAIRTGQPNTEAFF. In nucleotides, the CDR3 is TGTGCCATCAGAACGGGACAGCCGAACACTGAAGCTTTCTTT.

This chain uses TRBV7-2 with TRBJ2-5, with D possibly TRBD2 on 6 matching bases. Trimming pared 5 bases from V and 4 bases from J, leaving 23 bases between. The CDR3 contains 17 residues. The germline gives CDR1 SGHTA, CDR2 FQGNSA. CDR3 coding DNA: TGTGCCAGCAGCCAAGGTCTGGGGGGAGGAGGAGGAGAGACCCAGTACTTC. Its translation is CASSQGLGGGGGETQYF.

V is TRBV5-1 and J is TRBJ2-1; D is perhaps TRBD2 (6 bases). Germline loops: CDR1 SGHRS, CDR2 YFSETQ. Trimming took 0 bases from V and 2 from J, leaving 15 bases between them. The CDR3 totals 17 residues. The CDR3 nucleotides read TGCGCCAGCAGCTTGGTGAGGGAGGCTAACACCTACAATGAGCAGTTCTTC. Its protein product is CASSLVREANTYNEQFF. The full variable domain, completed using reference TRBV5-1 and TRBJ2-1, is KAGVTQTPRYLIKTRGQQVTLSCSPISGHRSVSWYQQTPGQGLQFLFEYFSETQRNKGNFPGRFSGRQFSNSRSEMNVSTLELGDSALYLCASSLVREANTYNEQFFGPGTRLTVL.

The chain couples TRBV14 to TRBJ2-3; possible D gene TRBD2, 6 bases. CDR3 length: 17 amino acids. The germline V gene encodes CDR1 SGHDN and CDR2 FVKESK. V lost 0 bases and J 0 bases, leaving 13 bases between the germline ends. The CDR3 loop is CASSQDYSRESTDTQYF. CDR3 coding DNA: TGTGCCAGCAGCCAAGATTACTCGCGGGAAAGCACAGATACGCAGTATTTT.

This clone has more than one count but fewer than ten. The chain is built from TRBV11-3 and TRBJ2-7, with D possibly matching TRBD2 (6 bases). CDR1 SGHNT and CDR2 YENEEA come from the germline V gene. Deletions cut 0 bases from V and 5 bases from J, with 14 bases between. This CDR3 has 15 residues. CDR3 residues: CASSLDQGGRHEQYF. CDR3 coding DNA: TGTGCCAGCAGCTTAGATCAAGGTGGGAGGCACGAGCAGTACTTC.

The J gene is TRBJ2-1, the V gene TRBV7-9; D is perhaps TRBD2 (5 bases). Deletions cut 7 bases from V and 1 base from J, with 11 bases between. This CDR3 spans 14 amino acids. CDR1 and CDR2 from the germline V gene are SEHNR and FQNEAQ (reference sequence). CDR3 region: CASTPRDSYNEQFF. The CDR3 DNA is TGTGCCAGCACCCCGAGGGATTCCTACAATGAGCAGTTCTTC. Full variable domain (missing parts from reference TRBV7-9 and TRBJ2-1): DTGVSQNPRHKITKRGQNVTFRCDPISEHNRLYWYRQTLGQGPEFLTYFQNEAQLEKSRLLSDRFSAERPKGSFSTLEIQRTEQGDSAMYLCASTPRDSYNEQFFGPGTRLTVL.

The V gene is TRBV10-3, the J gene TRBJ1-1; unclear D gene. Per the germline V gene, CDR1 is ENHRY and CDR2 is SYGVKD. With 2 bases removed from V and 6 bases from J, the gap between germline ends came to 13 bases. The CDR3 consists of 14 residues. The CDR3 DNA sequence: TGTGCCATCAGTGAGATTTTGCGGCGAGCTGAAGCTTTCTTT. It codes for CAISEILRRAEAFF.

V gene TRBV7-2 combines with J gene TRBJ1-5; D is unresolved. The CDR3 sequence is 14 residues long. Germline V gene lookup returns CDR1 SGHTA and CDR2 FQGNSA. Trimming removed 5 bases at V and 7 bases at J, with 15 bases between. CDR3 protein: CASSPTRGGQPQHF. In nucleotides, the CDR3 is TGTGCCAGCAGCCCCACACGGGGAGGACAGCCCCAGCATTTT.

The chain employs TRBV29-1 and TRBJ1-1; D possibly corresponds to TRBD1 (5 bases). Trimming cost V 3 bases and J 1 base, with 12 bases left between them. Per germline, CDR1 SQVTM and CDR2 ANQGSEA. The CDR3 runs to 14 residues. The CDR3 reads CSVEGRDWNTEAFF. DNA of the CDR3: TGCAGCGTTGAGGGTAGGGACTGGAACACTGAAGCTTTCTTT.

This chain connects TRBV5-1 to TRBJ2-3, with D perhaps matching TRBD1 or TRBD2 (6 bases each). Per the germline V gene, CDR1 is SGHRS and CDR2 is YFSETQ. The CDR3 extends over 13 amino acids. V lost 5 bases and J lost 5, with 12 bases in between. Here the CDR3 reads CASSKEGGDTQYF. The CDR3 DNA reads as TGCGCCAGCAGTAAGGAGGGGGGAGATACGCAGTATTTT.

The chain has TRBV18 and TRBJ2-3, with D hard to call. Trimming removed 6 bases from V and 4 bases from J, with 8 bases in between. This CDR3 spans 12 amino acids. The germline V gene encodes CDR1 KGHSH and CDR2 LQKENI. This chain's CDR3 is CASSFLADTQYF. DNA for the CDR3: TGTGCCAGCTCTTTCCTCGCAGATACGCAGTATTTT.